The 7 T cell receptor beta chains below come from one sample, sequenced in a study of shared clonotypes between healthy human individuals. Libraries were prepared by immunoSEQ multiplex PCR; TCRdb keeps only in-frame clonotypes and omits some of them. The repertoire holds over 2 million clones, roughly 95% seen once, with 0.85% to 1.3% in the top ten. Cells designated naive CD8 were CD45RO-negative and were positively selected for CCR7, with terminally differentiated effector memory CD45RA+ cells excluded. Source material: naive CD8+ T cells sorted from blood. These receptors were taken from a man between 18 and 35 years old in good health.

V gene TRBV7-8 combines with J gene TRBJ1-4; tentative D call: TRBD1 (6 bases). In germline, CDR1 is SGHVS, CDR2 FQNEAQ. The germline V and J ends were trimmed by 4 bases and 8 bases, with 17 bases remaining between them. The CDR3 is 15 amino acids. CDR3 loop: CASSSPTRGEEKLFF. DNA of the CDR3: TGTGCCAGCAGCTCCCCGACAAGGGGGGAGGAAAAACTGTTTTTT.

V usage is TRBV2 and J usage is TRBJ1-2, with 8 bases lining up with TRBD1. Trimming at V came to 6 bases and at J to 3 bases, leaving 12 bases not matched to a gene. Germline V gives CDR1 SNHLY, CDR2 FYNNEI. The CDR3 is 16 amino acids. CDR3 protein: CASRAPWAGGDYGYTF. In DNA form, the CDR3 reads TGTGCCAGCAGGGCCCCCTGGGCAGGGGGCGACTATGGCTACACCTTC.

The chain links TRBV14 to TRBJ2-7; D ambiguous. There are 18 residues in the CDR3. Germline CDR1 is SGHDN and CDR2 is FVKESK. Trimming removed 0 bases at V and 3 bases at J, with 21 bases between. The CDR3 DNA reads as TGTGCCAGCAGCCAAGATCAAACATCCCCCGTAGTCGACTACGAGCAGTACTTC. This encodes CASSQDQTSPVVDYEQYF.

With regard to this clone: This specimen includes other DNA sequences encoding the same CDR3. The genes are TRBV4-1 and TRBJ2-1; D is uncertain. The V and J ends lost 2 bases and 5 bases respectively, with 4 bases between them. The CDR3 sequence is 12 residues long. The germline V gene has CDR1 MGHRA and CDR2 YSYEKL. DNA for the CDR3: TGCGCCAGCAGCCAAAGGAACAATGAGCAGTTCTTC. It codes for CASSQRNNEQFF.

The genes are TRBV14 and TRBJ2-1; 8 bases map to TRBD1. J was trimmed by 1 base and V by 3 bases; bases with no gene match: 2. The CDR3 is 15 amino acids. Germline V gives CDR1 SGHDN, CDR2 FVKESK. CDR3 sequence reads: CASSHGQGSYNEQFF. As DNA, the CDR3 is TGTGCCAGCAGCCACGGACAGGGTTCCTACAATGAGCAGTTCTTC.

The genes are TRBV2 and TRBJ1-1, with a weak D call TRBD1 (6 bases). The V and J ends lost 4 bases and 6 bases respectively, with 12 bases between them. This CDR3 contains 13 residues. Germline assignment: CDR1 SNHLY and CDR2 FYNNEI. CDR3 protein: CASSVGGAPEAFF. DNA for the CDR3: TGTGCCAGCAGTGTAGGGGGGGCCCCTGAAGCTTTCTTT.

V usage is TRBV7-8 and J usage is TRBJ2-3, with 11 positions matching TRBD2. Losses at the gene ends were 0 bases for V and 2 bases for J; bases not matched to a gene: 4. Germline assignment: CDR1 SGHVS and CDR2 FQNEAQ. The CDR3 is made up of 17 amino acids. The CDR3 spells CASSLALAGGLTDTQYF. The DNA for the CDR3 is TGTGCCAGCAGCTTAGCTCTAGCGGGGGGCCTCACAGATACGCAGTATTTT.